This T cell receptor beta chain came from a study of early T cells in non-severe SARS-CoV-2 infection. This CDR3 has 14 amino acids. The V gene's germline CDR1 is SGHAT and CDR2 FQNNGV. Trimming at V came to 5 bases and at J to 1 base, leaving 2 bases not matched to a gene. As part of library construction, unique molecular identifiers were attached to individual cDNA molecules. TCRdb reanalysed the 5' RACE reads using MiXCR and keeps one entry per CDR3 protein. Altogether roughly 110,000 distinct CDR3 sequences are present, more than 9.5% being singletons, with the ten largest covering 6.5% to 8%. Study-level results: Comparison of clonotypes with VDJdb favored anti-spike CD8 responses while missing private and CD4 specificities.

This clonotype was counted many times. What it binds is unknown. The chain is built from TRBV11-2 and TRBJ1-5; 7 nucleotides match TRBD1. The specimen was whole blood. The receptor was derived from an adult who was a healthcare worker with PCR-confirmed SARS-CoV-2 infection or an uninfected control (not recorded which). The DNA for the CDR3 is TGTGCCAGCAGCCCACAGGGGAGCAATCAGCCCCAGCATTTT. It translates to CASSPQGSNQPQHF.